This TCR beta chain was profiled in a study of T cell changes during pregnancy in multiple sclerosis. The V end was cut by 0 bases, the J end by 1 base, with 4 bases between. The CDR3 covers 13 residues. From germline, CDR1 is SGHRS and CDR2 YFSETQ. The method was immunoSEQ multiplex PCR; TCRdb's version includes in-frame clones alone and lacks a portion of them. The sample consists of 75,000 to 95,000 clones, roughly 90% of them appearing once. Points on this clone: Distinct nucleotide sequences in the sample also encode this CDR3.

This sequence joins TRBV5-1 and TRBJ2-5; D not resolved. The source material was peripheral blood, sampled in the first trimester of pregnancy. The TCR comes from a female donor with multiple sclerosis, enrolled in a pregnancy study. The CDR3 loop is CASSLDSQETQYF. Here the CDR3 DNA reads TGCGCCAGCAGCTTGGACAGCCAAGAGACCCAGTACTTC.